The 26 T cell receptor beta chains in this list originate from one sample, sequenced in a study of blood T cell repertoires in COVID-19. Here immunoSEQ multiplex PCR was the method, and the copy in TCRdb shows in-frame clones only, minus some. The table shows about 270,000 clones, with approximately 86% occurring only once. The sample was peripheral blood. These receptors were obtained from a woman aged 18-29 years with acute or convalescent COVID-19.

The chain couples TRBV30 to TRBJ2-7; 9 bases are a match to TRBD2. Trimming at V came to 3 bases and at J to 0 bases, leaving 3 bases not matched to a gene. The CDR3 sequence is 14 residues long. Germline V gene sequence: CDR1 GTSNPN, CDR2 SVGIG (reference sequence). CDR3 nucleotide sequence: TGTGCCTGGAGCCTAGCGGGATTCTCCTACGAGCAGTACTTC. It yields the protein CAWSLAGFSYEQYF.

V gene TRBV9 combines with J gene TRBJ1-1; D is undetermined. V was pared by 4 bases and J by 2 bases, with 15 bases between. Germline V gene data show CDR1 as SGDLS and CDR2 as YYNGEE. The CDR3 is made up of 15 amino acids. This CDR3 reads CASSLHGRENTEAFF. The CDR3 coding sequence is TGTGCCAGCAGCCTCCACGGGCGGGAAAACACTGAAGCTTTCTTT. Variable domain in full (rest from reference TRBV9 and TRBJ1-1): DSGVTQTPKHLITATGQRVTLRCSPRSGDLSVYWYQQSLDQGLQFLIQYYNGEERAKGNILERFSAQQFPDLHSELNLSSLELGDSALYFCASSLHGRENTEAFFGQGTRLTVV.

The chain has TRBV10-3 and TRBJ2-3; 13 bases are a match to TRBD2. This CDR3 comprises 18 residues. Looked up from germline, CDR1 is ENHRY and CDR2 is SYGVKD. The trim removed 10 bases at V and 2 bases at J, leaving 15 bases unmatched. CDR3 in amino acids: CATSPSGLAGENTDTQYF. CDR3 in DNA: TGTGCCACCTCCCCATCAGGACTAGCGGGAGAAAACACAGATACGCAGTATTTT.

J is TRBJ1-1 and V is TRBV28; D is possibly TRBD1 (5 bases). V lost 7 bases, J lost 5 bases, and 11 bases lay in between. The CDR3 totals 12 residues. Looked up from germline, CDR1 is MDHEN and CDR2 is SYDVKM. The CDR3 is CASTKGRTEAFF. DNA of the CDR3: TGTGCCAGCACCAAGGGGCGGACTGAAGCTTTCTTT.

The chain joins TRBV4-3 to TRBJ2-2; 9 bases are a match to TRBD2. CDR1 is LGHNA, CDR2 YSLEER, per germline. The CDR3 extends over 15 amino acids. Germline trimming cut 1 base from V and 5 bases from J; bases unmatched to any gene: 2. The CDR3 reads CASSQGREGTGELFF. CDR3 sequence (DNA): TGCGCCAGCAGCCAAGGGCGGGAGGGTACCGGGGAGCTGTTTTTT.

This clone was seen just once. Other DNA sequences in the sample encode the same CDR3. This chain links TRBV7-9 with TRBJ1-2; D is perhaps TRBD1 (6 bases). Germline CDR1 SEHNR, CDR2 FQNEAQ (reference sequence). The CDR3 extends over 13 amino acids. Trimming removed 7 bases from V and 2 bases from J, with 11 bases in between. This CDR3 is CASTLTGNYGYTF. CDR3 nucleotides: TGTGCCAGCACCCTAACAGGGAACTATGGCTACACCTTC.

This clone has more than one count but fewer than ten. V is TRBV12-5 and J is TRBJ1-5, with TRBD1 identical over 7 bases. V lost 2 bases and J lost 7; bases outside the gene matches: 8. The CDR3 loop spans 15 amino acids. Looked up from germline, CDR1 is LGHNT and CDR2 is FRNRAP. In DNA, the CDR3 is TGTGCTAGTGGTTTGTCAACCGGAGGGGGCCAGCCCCAGCATTTT. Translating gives CASGLSTGGGQPQHF.

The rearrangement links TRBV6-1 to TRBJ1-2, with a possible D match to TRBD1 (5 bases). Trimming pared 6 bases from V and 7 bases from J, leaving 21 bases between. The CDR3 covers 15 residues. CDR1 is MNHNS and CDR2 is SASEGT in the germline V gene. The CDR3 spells CASRSMGGSGSGYTF. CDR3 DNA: TGTGCCAGCAGGTCGATGGGGGGATCTGGAAGTGGCTACACCTTC.

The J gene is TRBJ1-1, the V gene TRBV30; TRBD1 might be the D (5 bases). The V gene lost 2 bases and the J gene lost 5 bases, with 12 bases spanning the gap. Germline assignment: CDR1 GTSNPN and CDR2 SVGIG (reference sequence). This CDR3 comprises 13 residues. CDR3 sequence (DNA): TGTGCCTGGAGTCTAAGGGGAGGGACTGAAGCTTTCTTT. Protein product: CAWSLRGGTEAFF.

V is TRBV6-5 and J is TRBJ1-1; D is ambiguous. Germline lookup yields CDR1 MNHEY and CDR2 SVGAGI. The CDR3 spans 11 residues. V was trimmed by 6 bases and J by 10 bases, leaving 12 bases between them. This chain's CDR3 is CASSVGGLAFF. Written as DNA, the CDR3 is TGTGCCAGCAGCGTAGGAGGACTAGCTTTCTTT.

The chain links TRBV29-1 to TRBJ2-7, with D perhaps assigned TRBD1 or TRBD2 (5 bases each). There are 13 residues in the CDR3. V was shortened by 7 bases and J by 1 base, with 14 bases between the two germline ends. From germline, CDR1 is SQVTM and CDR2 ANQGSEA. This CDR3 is CSAGQGMSYEQYF. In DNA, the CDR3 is TGCAGCGCGGGGCAGGGAATGTCCTACGAGCAGTACTTC.

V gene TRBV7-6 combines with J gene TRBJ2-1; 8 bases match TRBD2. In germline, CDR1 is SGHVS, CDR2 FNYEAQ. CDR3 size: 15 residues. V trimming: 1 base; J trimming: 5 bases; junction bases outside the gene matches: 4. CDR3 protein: CASSLGVAGNNEQFF. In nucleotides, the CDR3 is TGTGCCAGCAGCTTAGGAGTAGCGGGAAACAATGAGCAGTTCTTC.

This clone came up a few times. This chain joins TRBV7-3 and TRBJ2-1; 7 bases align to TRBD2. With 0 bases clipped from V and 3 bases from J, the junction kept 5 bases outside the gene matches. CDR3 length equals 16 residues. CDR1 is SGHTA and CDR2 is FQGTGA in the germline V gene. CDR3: CASSLTAGEIYNEQFF. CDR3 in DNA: TGTGCCAGCAGCTTAACGGCGGGAGAGATCTACAATGAGCAGTTCTTC.

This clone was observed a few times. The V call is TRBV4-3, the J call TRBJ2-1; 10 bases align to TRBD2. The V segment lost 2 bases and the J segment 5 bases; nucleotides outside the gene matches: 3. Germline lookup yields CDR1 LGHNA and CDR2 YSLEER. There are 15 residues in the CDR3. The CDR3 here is CASSQFSGRNNEQFF. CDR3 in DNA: TGCGCCAGCAGCCAATTTAGCGGGAGGAACAATGAGCAGTTCTTC.

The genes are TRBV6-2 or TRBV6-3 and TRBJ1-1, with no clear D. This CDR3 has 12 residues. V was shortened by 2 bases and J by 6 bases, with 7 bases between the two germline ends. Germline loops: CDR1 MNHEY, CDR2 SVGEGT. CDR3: CASSYLGPEAFF. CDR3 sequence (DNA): TGTGCCAGCAGTTACCTGGGCCCTGAAGCTTTCTTT.

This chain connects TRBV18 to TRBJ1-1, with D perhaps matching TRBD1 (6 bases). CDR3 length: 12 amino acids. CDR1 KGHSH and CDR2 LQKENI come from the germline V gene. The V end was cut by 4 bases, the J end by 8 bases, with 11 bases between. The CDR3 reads CASSHDRTEAFF. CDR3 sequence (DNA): TGTGCCAGCTCACACGACAGGACCGAAGCTTTCTTT.

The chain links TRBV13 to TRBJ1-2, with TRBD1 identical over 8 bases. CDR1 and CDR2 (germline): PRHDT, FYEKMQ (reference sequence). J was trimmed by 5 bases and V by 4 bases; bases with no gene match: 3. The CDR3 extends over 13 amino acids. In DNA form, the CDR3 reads TGTGCCAGCAGCTCGGGACAGGCTTATGGCTACACCTTC. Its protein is CASSSGQAYGYTF.

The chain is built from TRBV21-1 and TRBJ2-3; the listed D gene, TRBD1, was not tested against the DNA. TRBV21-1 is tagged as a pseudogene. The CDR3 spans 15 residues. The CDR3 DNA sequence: TGTGCCAGCAGCAAAGCTACAGCCCCCCCAGATACGCAGTATTTT. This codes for CASSKATAPPDTQYF.

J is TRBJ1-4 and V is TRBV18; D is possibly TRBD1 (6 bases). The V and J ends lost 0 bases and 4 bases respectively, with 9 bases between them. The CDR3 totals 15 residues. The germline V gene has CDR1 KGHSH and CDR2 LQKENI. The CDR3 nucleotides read TGTGCCAGCTCACCACCGGACAGCTTTAATGAAAAACTGTTTTTT. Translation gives CASSPPDSFNEKLFF. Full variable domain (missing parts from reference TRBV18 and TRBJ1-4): NAGVMQNPRHLVRRRGQEARLRCSPMKGHSHVYWYRQLPEEGLKFMVYLQKENIIDESGMPKERFSAEFPKEGPSILRIQQVVRGDSAAYFCASSPPDSFNEKLFFGSGTQLSVL.

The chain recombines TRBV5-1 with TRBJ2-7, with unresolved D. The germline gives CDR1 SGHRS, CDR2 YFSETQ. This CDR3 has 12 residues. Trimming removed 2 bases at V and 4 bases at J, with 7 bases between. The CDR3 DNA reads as TGCGCCAGCAGCTTACCGACTTACGAGCAGTACTTC. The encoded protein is CASSLPTYEQYF. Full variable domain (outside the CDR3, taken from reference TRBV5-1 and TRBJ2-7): KAGVTQTPRYLIKTRGQQVTLSCSPISGHRSVSWYQQTPGQGLQFLFEYFSETQRNKGNFPGRFSGRQFSNSRSEMNVSTLELGDSALYLCASSLPTYEQYFGPGTRLTVT.

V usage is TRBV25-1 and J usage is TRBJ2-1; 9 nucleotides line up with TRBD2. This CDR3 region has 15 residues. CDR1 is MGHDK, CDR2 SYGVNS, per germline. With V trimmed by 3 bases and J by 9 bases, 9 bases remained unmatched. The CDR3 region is CASSDYGSGSGEQFF. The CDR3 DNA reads TGTGCCAGCAGTGACTACGGTAGCGGGAGTGGTGAGCAGTTCTTC.

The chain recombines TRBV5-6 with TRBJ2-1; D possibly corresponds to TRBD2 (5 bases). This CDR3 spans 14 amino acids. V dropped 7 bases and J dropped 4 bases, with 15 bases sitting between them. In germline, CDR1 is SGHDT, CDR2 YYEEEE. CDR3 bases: TGTGCCAGCGAGGGCCCACCGTCTTACAATGAGCAGTTCTTC. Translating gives CASEGPPSYNEQFF.

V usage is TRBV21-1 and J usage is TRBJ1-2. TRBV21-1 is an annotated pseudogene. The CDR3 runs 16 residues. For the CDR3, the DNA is TGTGCCAGCAGAGCCGATCAGGGAGGGCCAAAGTGGGGCTACACCTTC. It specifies CASRADQGGPKWGYTF.

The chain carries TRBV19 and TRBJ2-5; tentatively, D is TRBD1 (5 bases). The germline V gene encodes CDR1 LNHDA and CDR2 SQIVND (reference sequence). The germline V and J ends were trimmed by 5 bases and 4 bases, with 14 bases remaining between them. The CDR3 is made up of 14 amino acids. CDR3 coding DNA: TGTGCCAGTAGTCTCCAGGGATTTGGAGAGACCCAGTACTTC. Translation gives CASSLQGFGETQYF. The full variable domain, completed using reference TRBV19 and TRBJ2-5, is DGGITQSPKYLFRKEGQNVTLSCEQNLNHDAMYWYRQDPGQGLRLIYYSQIVNDFQKGDIAEGYSVSREKKESFPLTVTSAQKNPTAFYLCASSLQGFGETQYFGPGTRLLVL.

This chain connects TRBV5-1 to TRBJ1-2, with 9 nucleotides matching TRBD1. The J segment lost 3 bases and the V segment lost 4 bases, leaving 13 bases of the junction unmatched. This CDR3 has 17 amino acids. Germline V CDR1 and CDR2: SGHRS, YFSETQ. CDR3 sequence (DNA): TGCGCCAGCAGCCATTTGGGGGCACAGGGGGCCGACTATGGCTACACCTTC. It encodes CASSHLGAQGADYGYTF.

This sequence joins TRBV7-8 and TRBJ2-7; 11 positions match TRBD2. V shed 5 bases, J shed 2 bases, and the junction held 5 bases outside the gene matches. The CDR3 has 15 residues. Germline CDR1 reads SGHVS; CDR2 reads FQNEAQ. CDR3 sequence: CASSKLAGGPYEQYF. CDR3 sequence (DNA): TGTGCCAGCAGCAAGTTAGCGGGAGGGCCCTACGAGCAGTACTTC.